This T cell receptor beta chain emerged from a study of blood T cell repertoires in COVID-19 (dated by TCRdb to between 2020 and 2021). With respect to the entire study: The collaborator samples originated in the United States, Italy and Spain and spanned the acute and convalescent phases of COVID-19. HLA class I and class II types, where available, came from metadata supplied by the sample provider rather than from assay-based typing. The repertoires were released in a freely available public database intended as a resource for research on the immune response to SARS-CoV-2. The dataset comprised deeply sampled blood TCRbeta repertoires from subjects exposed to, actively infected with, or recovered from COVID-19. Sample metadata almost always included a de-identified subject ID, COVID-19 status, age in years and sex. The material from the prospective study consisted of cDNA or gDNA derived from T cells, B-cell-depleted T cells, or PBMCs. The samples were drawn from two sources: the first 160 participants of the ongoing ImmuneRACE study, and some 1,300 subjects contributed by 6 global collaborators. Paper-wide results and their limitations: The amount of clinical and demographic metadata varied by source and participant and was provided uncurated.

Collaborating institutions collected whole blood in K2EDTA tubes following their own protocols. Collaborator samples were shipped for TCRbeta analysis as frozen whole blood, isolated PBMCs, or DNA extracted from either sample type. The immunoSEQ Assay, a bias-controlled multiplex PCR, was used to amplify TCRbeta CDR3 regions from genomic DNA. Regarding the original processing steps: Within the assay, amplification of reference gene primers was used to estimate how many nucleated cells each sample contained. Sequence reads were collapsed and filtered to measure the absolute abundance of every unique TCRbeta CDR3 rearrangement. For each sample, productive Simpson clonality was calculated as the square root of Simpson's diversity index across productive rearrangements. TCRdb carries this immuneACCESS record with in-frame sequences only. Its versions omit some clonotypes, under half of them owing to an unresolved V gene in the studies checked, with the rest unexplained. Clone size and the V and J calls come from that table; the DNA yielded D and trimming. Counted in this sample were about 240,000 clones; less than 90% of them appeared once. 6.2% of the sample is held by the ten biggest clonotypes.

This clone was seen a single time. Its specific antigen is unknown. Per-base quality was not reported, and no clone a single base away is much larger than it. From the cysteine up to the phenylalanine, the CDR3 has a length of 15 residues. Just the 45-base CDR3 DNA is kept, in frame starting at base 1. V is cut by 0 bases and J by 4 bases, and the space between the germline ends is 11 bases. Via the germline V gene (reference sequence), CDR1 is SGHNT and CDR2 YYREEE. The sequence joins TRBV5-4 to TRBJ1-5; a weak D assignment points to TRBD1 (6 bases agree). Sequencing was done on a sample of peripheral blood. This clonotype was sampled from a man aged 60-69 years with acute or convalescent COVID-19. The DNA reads TGTGCCAGCAGCTTGGCAGGGGTAGAAAATCAGCCCCAGCATTTT. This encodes CASSLAGVENQPQHF.